The clone carrying this TCR beta chain was observed many times. Antigen specificity is unknown. This sample is drawn from a study of regulatory T cells in long-lasting Graves disease. Study outcomes and limitations: Persistent disease showed a preference for TRBV28, TRBJ1-2 and TRBJ2-5.

Time point given: newly diagnosed GD, antithyroid drugs for less than 3 months. The authors made the TCR library using RNA they extracted from PBMCs. Peripheral blood, 8.5 to 10 milliliters per patient, was collected in EDTA tubes. Construction of TCR beta libraries relied on iRepertoire HTBI primers and on Arm-PCR targeting CDR3 regions. One entry per CDR3 protein, called by TCRdb with MiXCR from the multiplex PCR reads. The sample consists of over 450,000 distinct CDR3 sequences, approximately 12% of them appearing once. Germline CDR1 and CDR2: LNHDA and SQIVND (reference sequence). CDR3 length equals 16 residues. V was clipped by 4 bases and J by 2 bases, with 15 bases between them. This sample was shared with a second study, whose subject was T cells in Graves' hyperthyroidism and ophthalmopathy. From that study: When the TCR CDR3 underwent first-round RT-PCR, the HTBI primer set was used. Blood also held most thyroid clonotypes expanded beyond 0.001.

The sequencing used peripheral blood mononuclear cells (PBMCs), collected at new diagnosis, from a patient treated with antithyroid drugs. The V call is TRBV19, the J call TRBJ1-5; D remains unclear. The receptor's source is a woman aged 30 to 39 with Graves disease. The CDR3 DNA follows: TGTGCCAGTAGTAAGGTAGGAGGCGGGGGCAATCAGCCCCAGCATTTT. It is translated as CASSKVGGGGNQPQHF.